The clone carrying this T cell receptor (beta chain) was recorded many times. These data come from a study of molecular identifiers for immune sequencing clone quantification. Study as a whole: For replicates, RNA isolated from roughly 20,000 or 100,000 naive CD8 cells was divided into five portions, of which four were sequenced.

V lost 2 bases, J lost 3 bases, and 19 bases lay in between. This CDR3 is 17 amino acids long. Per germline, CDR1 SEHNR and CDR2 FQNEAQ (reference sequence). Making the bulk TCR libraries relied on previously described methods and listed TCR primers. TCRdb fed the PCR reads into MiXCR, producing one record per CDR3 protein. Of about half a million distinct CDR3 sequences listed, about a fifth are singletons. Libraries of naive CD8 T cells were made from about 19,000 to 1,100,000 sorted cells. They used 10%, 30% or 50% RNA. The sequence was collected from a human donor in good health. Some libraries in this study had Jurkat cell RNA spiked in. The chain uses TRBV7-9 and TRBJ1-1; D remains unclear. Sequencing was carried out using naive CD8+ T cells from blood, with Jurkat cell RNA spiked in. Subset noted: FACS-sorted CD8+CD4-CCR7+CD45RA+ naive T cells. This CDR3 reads CASSLISPLDRYTEAFF. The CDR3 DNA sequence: TGTGCCAGCAGCTTAATTTCTCCTCTCGATCGGTACACTGAAGCTTTCTTT.